The 21 T cell receptor beta chains below were found in one sample sequenced in a study of blood T cells in healthy people across ages. Together with a sample-barcoded 5' primer, a J-beta primer mix was included in a second PCR lasting about 7 to 11 cycles. TCRdb re-called the 5' RACE reads with MiXCR, one entry per CDR3 protein. The sample lists 700,000 to 900,000 distinct CDR3 sequences, approximately 53% occurring once. Sequencing was performed on blood. The receptors were gathered from a man at least 80 years old in good health.

This clonotype was detected once. The rearrangement uses TRBV7-9 and TRBJ2-6, with a tentative D call TRBD1 (6 bases). The CDR3 sequence is 18 residues long. The germline CDR1 and CDR2 sequences are SEHNR and FQNEAQ (reference sequence). Trimming took off 1 base at V and 0 bases at J, with 13 bases between the two ends. The CDR3 is CASSLGQGPFSGANVLTF. The CDR3 DNA reads TGTGCCAGCAGCTTAGGGCAGGGGCCATTCTCTGGGGCCAACGTCCTGACTTTC.

This sequence joins TRBV10-3 and TRBJ1-2; 8 bases line up with TRBD1. Per germline, CDR1 ENHRY and CDR2 SYGVKD. The CDR3 totals 17 residues. The ends lost 3 bases at V and 2 bases at J; junction bases unmatched: 11. CDR3 nucleotides: TGTGCCATCAGTGACCCCGACCCCGGACAGGGAAACTATGGCTACACCTTC. It translates to CAISDPDPGQGNYGYTF.

The chain uses TRBV24-1 and TRBJ2-3; D may be TRBD2 (5 bases). V was pared by 9 bases and J by 6 bases, with 18 bases between. This CDR3 contains 14 residues. Germline CDR1 reads KGHDR; CDR2 reads SFDVKD. DNA for the CDR3: TGTGCCACCGGCGGGTACTATGACCGGGATACGCAGTATTTT. It translates to CATGGYYDRDTQYF.

The rearrangement uses TRBV29-1 and TRBJ2-7, with 7 bases lining up with TRBD1. The CDR3 consists of 13 residues. With V trimmed by 4 bases and J by 0 bases, 3 bases remained unmatched. The germline V gene has CDR1 SQVTM and CDR2 ANQGSEA. The CDR3 region is CSVADRVSYEQYF. DNA for the CDR3: TGCAGCGTTGCTGACAGGGTCTCCTACGAGCAGTACTTC.

The chain uses TRBV20-1 and TRBJ2-7; 8 bases agree with TRBD1. The V gene's germline CDR1 is DFQATT and CDR2 SNEGSKA (reference sequence). This CDR3 spans 15 amino acids. The V segment lost 4 bases and the J segment 0 bases; nucleotides outside the gene matches: 8. CDR3 nucleotides: TGCAGTGCTAACAGGGACAGGACGAGCTCCTACGAGCAGTACTTC. Translating it yields CSANRDRTSSYEQYF.

This clonotype was observed a handful of times. The chain employs TRBV6-1 and TRBJ2-3, with a tentative D call TRBD2 (7 bases). The V and J ends lost 5 bases and 2 bases respectively, with 29 bases between them. CDR3 length: 20 amino acids. Germline V gives CDR1 MNHNS, CDR2 SASEGT. CDR3 in DNA: TGTGCCAGCAGTCTCCGGTTTAGGGGGGGCGTGAAGGTATCCACAGATACGCAGTATTTT. Translated, it gives CASSLRFRGGVKVSTDTQYF.

V and J are TRBV7-2 and TRBJ2-1; 12 bases line up with TRBD2. The junction had 7 bases not matched to a gene; V was cut back by 4 bases and J by 9 bases. The CDR3 is 15 amino acids. The germline CDR1 and CDR2 sequences are SGHTA and FQGNSA. The CDR3 nucleotides read TGTGCCAGCAGCTACACTAGCGGGAGGCTTAGTGAGCAGTTCTTC. This translates into CASSYTSGRLSEQFF. Variable domain in full (rest from reference TRBV7-2 and TRBJ2-1): GAGVSQSPSNKVTEKGKDVELRCDPISGHTALYWYRQSLGQGLEFLIYFQGNSAPDKSGLPSDRFSAERTGGSVSTLTIQRTQQEDSAVYLCASSYTSGRLSEQFFGPGTRLTVL.

The CDR3 coding sequence is TGTGCCAGCAGTTTGGGGCTAGCGGAAAGCACAGATACGCAGTATTTT. Translated: CASSLGLAESTDTQYF. This chain links TRBV28 with TRBJ2-3, with 7 positions matching TRBD2. V dropped 3 bases and J dropped 0; count of bases not matched to a gene: 6. CDR1 is MDHEN and CDR2 is SYDVKM in the germline V gene. The CDR3 spans 16 residues.

In its sample, this clonotype was seen many times. The chain recombines TRBV7-9 with TRBJ2-4, with 9 bases matching TRBD1. Germline V gene lookup returns CDR1 SEHNR and CDR2 FQNEAQ (reference sequence). With 5 bases clipped from V and 8 bases from J, the junction kept 4 bases outside the gene matches. This CDR3 is built from 13 residues. The CDR3 sequence: CASSRQGVYIQYF. CDR3 bases: TGTGCCAGCAGCCGACAGGGGGTTTACATTCAGTACTTC.

CDR3: CASSAGARTDTQYF. CDR3 in DNA: TGTGCCAGCAGCGCCGGGGCTCGCACAGATACGCAGTATTTT. This chain links TRBV9 with TRBJ2-3, with D perhaps assigned TRBD1 or TRBD2 (5 bases each). The CDR3 is 14 residues long. Germline V lookup: CDR1 SGDLS, CDR2 YYNGEE. With 3 bases removed from V and 1 base from J, the gap between germline ends came to 9 bases.

This clonotype has just a few counts. This sequence joins TRBV29-1 and TRBJ2-3, with 8 bases that match TRBD2. The germline V gene encodes CDR1 SQVTM and CDR2 ANQGSEA. The trim removed 8 bases at V and 5 bases at J, leaving 15 bases unmatched. This CDR3 spans 15 amino acids. CDR3 sequence: CSQTSGGGEIDTQYF. The DNA of the CDR3 is TGCAGCCAAACTAGCGGAGGGGGTGAGATAGATACGCAGTATTTT.

The rearrangement links TRBV14 to TRBJ2-5; TRBD2 is a possible D gene (6 bases). Germline V gene data show CDR1 as SGHDN and CDR2 as FVKESK. Trimming removed 2 bases at V and 4 bases at J, with 20 bases between. The CDR3 is 17 residues long. Here the CDR3 DNA reads TGTGCCAGCAGCCAACTTCGCTCGCGGGGAGCCCGAGAGACCCAGTACTTC. Its translation: CASSQLRSRGARETQYF.

This clonotype has only a few counts. The chain couples TRBV2 to TRBJ2-1; 7 bases are a match to TRBD1. V was pared by 4 bases and J by 7 bases, with 4 bases of the junction left unmatched. The CDR3 is made up of 13 amino acids. Germline-derived CDR1 and CDR2 are SNHLY and FYNNEI. The CDR3 DNA reads TGTGCCAGCAGTGGCAGCAGGGGGAATGAGCAGTTCTTC. It specifies CASSGSRGNEQFF. Variable domain in full (rest from reference TRBV2 and TRBJ2-1): EPEVTQTPSHQVTQMGQEVILRCVPISNHLYFYWYRQILGQKVEFLVSFYNNEISEKSEIFDDQFSVERPDGSNFTLKIRSTKLEDSAMYFCASSGSRGNEQFFGPGTRLTVL.

CDR3 nucleotides: TGTGCCAGCAGCGCTGAGGACAGAAGCTCCTACAATGAGCAGTTCTTC. It encodes CASSAEDRSSYNEQFF. V is TRBV21-1 and J is TRBJ2-1. TRBV21-1 is a pseudogene segment. The CDR3 loop spans 16 amino acids.

This sequence joins TRBV5-1 and TRBJ2-7; no reliable D call. The V gene's germline CDR1 is SGHRS and CDR2 YFSETQ. Trimming pared 0 bases from V and 5 bases from J, leaving 9 bases between. The CDR3 sequence is 13 residues long. The CDR3 coding sequence is TGCGCCAGCAGCTTGGATGCGATTGACGAGCAGTACTTC. It specifies CASSLDAIDEQYF.

The rearrangement links TRBV11-2 to TRBJ2-3; 14 bases fit TRBD2. The CDR3 length is 15 residues. Losses at the gene ends were 3 bases for V and 14 bases for J; bases not matched to a gene: 10. Looked up from germline, CDR1 is SGHAT and CDR2 is FQNNGV. The CDR3 bases are TGTGCCAGCAGCTTGGGACTAGCGGGAGAGAAGTACGCGTATTTT. Translating it yields CASSLGLAGEKYAYF.

This clonotype appeared a few times. The V gene is TRBV20-1, the J gene TRBJ1-5; D ambiguous. The CDR3 length is 14 residues. Trimming left V 4 bases short and J 1 base short, with 11 bases between. Germline CDR1 and CDR2: DFQATT and SNEGSKA (reference sequence). The CDR3, as DNA: TGCAGTGCTACCTCTAGGGAGAGCAATCAGCCCCAGCATTTT. It specifies CSATSRESNQPQHF.

The chain has TRBV7-3 and TRBJ2-7, with a possible D match to TRBD2 (5 bases). Germline V CDR1 and CDR2: SGHTA, FQGTGA. The CDR3 contains 15 residues. Trimming took off 1 base at V and 6 bases at J, with 16 bases between the two ends. The chain's CDR3 is CASSLSRGSFGEQYF. DNA for the CDR3: TGTGCCAGCAGCTTAAGTCGGGGTTCTTTCGGCGAGCAGTACTTC.

This clonotype has only a few counts. This chain connects TRBV2 to TRBJ2-5, with TRBD2 matching 8 bases. The germline V gene has CDR1 SNHLY and CDR2 FYNNEI. The CDR3 length is 14 residues. J gave up 5 bases and V 7 bases, and 9 bases lay outside the gene matches. CDR3 sequence: CASIRAGVAETQYF. CDR3 DNA sequence: TGTGCCAGCATTCGAGCGGGAGTGGCGGAGACCCAGTACTTC.

The chain couples TRBV20-1 to TRBJ1-4; no definite D call. This CDR3 spans 14 amino acids. The germline V gene encodes CDR1 DFQATT and CDR2 SNEGSKA (reference sequence). V was clipped by 5 bases and J by 7 bases, with 17 bases between them. The CDR3 nucleotides are TGCAGTGCTCCCTTTCCCGGGTCAGGTGAAAAACTGTTTTTT. As protein: CSAPFPGSGEKLFF.

In its sample, this clonotype was seen a few times. The V and J genes are TRBV5-1 and TRBJ1-1; D gene uncertain. The CDR3 spans 15 residues. V shed 3 bases and J shed 0 bases, with 12 bases lying between them. Germline lookup yields CDR1 SGHRS and CDR2 YFSETQ. The CDR3 DNA sequence: TGCGCCAGCAGCTCCCAGACACCACTGAACACTGAAGCTTTCTTT. Its protein product is CASSSQTPLNTEAFF. The full variable domain, with the rest looked up from reference TRBV5-1 and TRBJ1-1, is KAGVTQTPRYLIKTRGQQVTLSCSPISGHRSVSWYQQTPGQGLQFLFEYFSETQRNKGNFPGRFSGRQFSNSRSEMNVSTLELGDSALYLCASSSQTPLNTEAFFGQGTRLTVV.